Below, 15 T cell receptor beta chains from the same sample are listed, as sequenced in a study of cytomegalovirus exposure and HLA in healthy donors. The PCR was carried out with 60 Vbeta primers and 13 Jbeta primers. Assay used: immunoSEQ multiplex PCR; TCRdb lists only in-frame clones, some missing. The data show 110,000 to 150,000 clones, and the top ten clones hold 2.7%. The sequenced sample was PBMCs. The receptor set was obtained from a man aged 40-49 years in good health and CMV-seronegative.

This chain joins TRBV10-3 and TRBJ2-1, with 8 bases aligning to TRBD1. Germline V CDR1 and CDR2: ENHRY, SYGVKD. The CDR3 runs 16 residues. V gave up 0 bases and J gave up 9 bases; unmatched junction bases: 10. CDR3 loop: CAISESTGGARTEQFF. The CDR3 nucleotides are TGTGCCATCAGTGAGTCTACAGGGGGTGCACGGACTGAGCAGTTCTTC.

In DNA form, the CDR3 reads TGTGCCAGCAGTTTCCATCCGGGGCCACGGGGGTATAGCAATCAGCCCCAGCATTTT. It encodes CASSFHPGPRGYSNQPQHF. The chain uses TRBV27 and TRBJ1-5; D possibly corresponds to TRBD1 (5 bases). This CDR3 has 19 amino acids. The ends were cut back, 3 bases at V and 0 bases at J, with 21 bases in the middle. Germline CDR1 and CDR2: MNHEY and SMNVEV (reference sequence).

This chain uses TRBV6-5 with TRBJ2-6, with D perhaps matching TRBD1 (5 bases). Trimming took 0 bases from V and 3 from J, leaving 6 bases between them. Germline values: CDR1 MNHEY, CDR2 SVGAGI. The CDR3 contains 15 residues. CDR3 in DNA: TGTGCCAGCAGTTACTCAGGGGTTGGGGCCAACGTCCTGACTTTC. Protein: CASSYSGVGANVLTF.

The chain employs TRBV5-4 and TRBJ2-3, with 13 bases fitting TRBD2. Trimming took 2 bases from V and 9 from J; bases not matched to a gene: 12. CDR3 size: 17 residues. The V gene's germline CDR1 is SGHNT and CDR2 YYREEE (reference sequence). The CDR3 here is CASSFGLAGAGDGTQYF. The DNA of the CDR3 is TGTGCCAGCAGCTTTGGACTAGCGGGGGCCGGAGATGGAACGCAGTATTTT.

The chain couples TRBV9 to TRBJ1-3, with 9 bases aligning to TRBD1. The CDR3 has 17 residues. Germline-derived CDR1 and CDR2 are SGDLS and YYNGEE. V was pared by 0 bases and J by 1 base, with 5 bases of the junction left unmatched. CDR3 bases: TGTGCCAGCAGCGTAGGTTCAGGGACAGGGTCTGGAAACACCATATATTTT. Protein product: CASSVGSGTGSGNTIYF.

The J gene is TRBJ1-6, the V gene TRBV19; 7 nucleotides match TRBD1. With 4 bases clipped from V and 9 bases from J, the junction kept 9 bases outside the gene matches. The CDR3 runs 15 residues. Germline CDR1 LNHDA, CDR2 SQIVND (reference sequence). CDR3 sequence (DNA): TGTGCCAGTAGTACCCTAACAGGGGCGGGTTCACCCCTCCACTTT. Translating it yields CASSTLTGAGSPLHF.

The genes are TRBV10-3 and TRBJ1-2, with 8 bases aligning to TRBD1. The length of the CDR3 is 17 residues. After removal of 6 bases from V and 6 bases from J, the junction contained 18 bases not matched to a gene. CDR1 and CDR2 (germline): ENHRY, SYGVKD. CDR3 in amino acids: CAISFGQGEVNRDGYTF. CDR3 coding DNA: TGTGCCATCAGCTTTGGACAGGGAGAGGTAAACAGGGATGGCTACACCTTC.

The chain joins TRBV7-2 to TRBJ1-2; D may be TRBD1 (6 bases). CDR1 is SGHTA, CDR2 FQGNSA, per germline. Trimming took 0 bases from V and 6 from J, leaving 11 bases between them. This CDR3 spans 14 amino acids. CDR3 sequence reads: CASSLAVAGDGYTF. The CDR3 coding sequence is TGTGCCAGCAGCTTAGCGGTGGCAGGGGATGGCTACACCTTC.

To note about this clone: A read error may produce the germline difference seen at one junction end. The chain's CDR3 is CASSFSRATEAFF. CDR3 in DNA: TGTGCCAGTAGCTTTTCCAGGGCCACTGAAGCTTTCTTT. The genes are TRBV11-2 and TRBJ1-1, with D possibly TRBD1 on 5 matching bases. The CDR3 extends over 13 amino acids. CDR1 is SGHAT and CDR2 is FQNNGV in the germline V gene.

The rearrangement uses TRBV5-4 and TRBJ2-1; TRBD2 might be the D (6 bases). V was cut by 3 bases and J by 0 bases, with 16 bases left in between. This CDR3 spans 17 amino acids. Germline lookup yields CDR1 SGHNT and CDR2 YYREEE (reference sequence). CDR3 nucleotides: TGTGCCAGCAGCTCTAATACCCGGGGGAGCTCCTACAATGAGCAGTTCTTC. This gives the protein CASSSNTRGSSYNEQFF.

The chain employs TRBV5-5 and TRBJ2-3, with 9 bases matching TRBD2. The ends lost 1 base at V and 3 bases at J; junction bases unmatched: 6. The CDR3 has 16 amino acids. The germline V gene encodes CDR1 SGHKS and CDR2 YYEKEE (reference sequence). The CDR3 nucleotides are TGTGCCAGCAGCTTGTTGGCGGGGGGGCGGACAGATACGCAGTATTTT. Residues: CASSLLAGGRTDTQYF.

The chain is built from TRBV18 and TRBJ1-2, with 10 bases that match TRBD1. Germline lookup yields CDR1 KGHSH and CDR2 LQKENI. The V segment lost 3 bases and the J segment 5 bases; nucleotides outside the gene matches: 6. The CDR3 runs to 15 residues. The CDR3 is CASSPGDRGIYGYTF. Written as DNA, the CDR3 is TGTGCCAGCTCACCGGGGGACAGGGGTATATATGGCTACACCTTC. The whole variable domain, remainder taken from reference TRBV18 and TRBJ1-2, is NAGVMQNPRHLVRRRGQEARLRCSPMKGHSHVYWYRQLPEEGLKFMVYLQKENIIDESGMPKERFSAEFPKEGPSILRIQQVVRGDSAAYFCASSPGDRGIYGYTFGSGTRLTVV.

The chain uses TRBV5-1 and TRBJ2-2; 8 bases line up with TRBD1. Germline CDR1 and CDR2: SGHRS and YFSETQ. Losses at the gene ends were 4 bases for V and 8 bases for J; bases not matched to a gene: 13. The CDR3 is 16 amino acids. This chain's CDR3 is CASSLTTGAPPGELFF. CDR3 nucleotides: TGCGCCAGCAGCCTGACGACAGGGGCCCCCCCTGGGGAGCTGTTTTTT.

The chain carries TRBV7-3 and TRBJ2-3, with TRBD1 identical over 8 bases. Germline CDR1 SGHTA, CDR2 FQGTGA. The CDR3 sequence is 15 residues long. J gave up 2 bases and V 5 bases, and 6 bases lay outside the gene matches. This chain's CDR3 is CASSIQGGDTDTQYF. The CDR3, as DNA: TGTGCCAGCAGCATACAGGGGGGAGACACAGATACGCAGTATTTT.

V and J are TRBV14 and TRBJ1-4, with D perhaps matching TRBD1 (6 bases). CDR1 and CDR2 from the germline V gene are SGHDN and FVKESK. The V gene lost 4 bases and the J gene lost 7 bases, with 10 bases spanning the gap. The CDR3 is 13 residues long. In DNA form, the CDR3 reads TGTGCCAGCAGCCCGGGGGGGCGTGAAAAACTGTTTTTT. Residues: CASSPGGREKLFF.